This T cell receptor beta chain derives from a study of blood T cell repertoires in COVID-19. Study context: In each case, the material was cDNA or gDNA derived from T cells, B-cell-depleted T cells, or PBMCs.

CDR3 size: 17 residues. The study recruited people aged 18 to 89 years across about 25 US areas. Which cohort a participant joined came from the clinical history participants gave. Recovered status in Cohort 3 required two negative PCRs, clearance, or symptom resolution. Profiling relied on immunoSEQ multiplex PCR, and the TCRdb table lists in-frame clones only, not all of them. The sample has about 230,000 clones; 85% to 90% are singletons. Only a few counts were recorded for this clone. This TCR derives from a man in his late teens or twenties who had recovered from COVID-19. Sequencing was done on a sample of PBMCs or T cells enriched from blood (not recorded which). The V and J genes are TRBV12-2 and TRBJ1-1; TRBD1 is taken as the D call from the table, unchecked against the DNA. TRBV12-2 has pseudogene status. CDR3 amino acids: CASRNEGVAEFGTEAFF. The CDR3, as DNA: TGTGCAAGTCGGAACGAAGGGGTCGCGGAATTCGGCACTGAAGCTTTCTTT.